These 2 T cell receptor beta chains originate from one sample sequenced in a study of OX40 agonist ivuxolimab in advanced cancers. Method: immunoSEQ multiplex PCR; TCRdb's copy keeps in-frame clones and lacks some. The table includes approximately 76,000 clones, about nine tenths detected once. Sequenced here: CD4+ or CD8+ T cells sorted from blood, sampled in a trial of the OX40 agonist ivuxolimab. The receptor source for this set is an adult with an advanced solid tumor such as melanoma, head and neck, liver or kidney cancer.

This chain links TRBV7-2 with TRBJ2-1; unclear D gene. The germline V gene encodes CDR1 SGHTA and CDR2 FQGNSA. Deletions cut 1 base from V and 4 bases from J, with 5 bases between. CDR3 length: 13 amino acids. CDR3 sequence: CASSLGSYNEQFF. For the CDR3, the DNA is TGTGCCAGCAGCTTAGGAAGTTACAATGAGCAGTTCTTC. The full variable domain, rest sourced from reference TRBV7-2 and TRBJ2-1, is GAGVSQSPSNKVTEKGKDVELRCDPISGHTALYWYRQSLGQGLEFLIYFQGNSAPDKSGLPSDRFSAERTGGSVSTLTIQRTQQEDSAVYLCASSLGSYNEQFFGPGTRLTVL.

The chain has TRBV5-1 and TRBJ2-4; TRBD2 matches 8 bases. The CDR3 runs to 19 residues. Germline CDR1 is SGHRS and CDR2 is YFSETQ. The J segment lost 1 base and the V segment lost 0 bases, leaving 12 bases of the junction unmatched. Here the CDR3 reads CASSLARGGPSAAKNIQYF. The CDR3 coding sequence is TGCGCCAGCAGCTTGGCCCGCGGGGGGCCGTCGGCGGCCAAAAACATTCAGTACTTC. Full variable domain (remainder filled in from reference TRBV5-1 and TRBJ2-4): KAGVTQTPRYLIKTRGQQVTLSCSPISGHRSVSWYQQTPGQGLQFLFEYFSETQRNKGNFPGRFSGRQFSNSRSEMNVSTLELGDSALYLCASSLARGGPSAAKNIQYFGAGTRLSVL.